This TCR beta chain emerged from a study of blood T cell repertoires in COVID-19. Study information: Acute and convalescent COVID-19 samples came from the United States, Italy and Spain.

Participants were aged roughly 18 to 89 years from some 24 US areas. Sequenced by immunoSEQ multiplex PCR; TCRdb stores in-frame clones only, minus some. In the table there are fewer than 250,000 clones, around 86% of which are singletons. Germline CDR1 and CDR2: SEHNR and FQNEAQ (reference sequence). The J segment lost 7 bases and the V segment lost 5 bases, leaving 7 bases of the junction unmatched. This CDR3 spans 15 amino acids. Sequencing was done on a sample of PBMCs or T cells enriched from blood (not recorded which). This TCR was sampled from a woman aged 40 to 50 in a cohort exposed to, infected with or recovered from COVID-19 (not recorded which). V is TRBV7-9 and J is TRBJ1-6; TRBD1 aligns across 8 bases. In nucleotides, the CDR3 is TGTGCCAGCAGCCTATGGACAGGGATGAATTCACCCCTCCACTTT. It codes for CASSLWTGMNSPLHF.